The 9 T cell receptor beta chains below come from one sample, sequenced in a study of T cells in localized non-small cell lung cancer. Sequenced by immunoSEQ multiplex PCR; TCRdb stores in-frame clones only, minus some. This table has about 40,000 clones, 91% appearing once. The specimen comprised PBMCs, sampled before any cancer treatment. The receptors were gathered from a woman aged 35 to 70 with stage II lung adenocarcinoma.

The chain combines TRBV6-5 with TRBJ2-2; TRBD1 matches at 8 bases. Trimming took 7 bases from V and 1 from J; bases not matched to a gene: 2. CDR3 length: 14 residues. Germline V gene lookup returns CDR1 MNHEY and CDR2 SVGAGI. The CDR3 DNA sequence: TGTGCCAGCAAGGGACAGGTGAACACCGGGGAGCTGTTTTTT. It specifies CASKGQVNTGELFF.

The chain carries TRBV7-2 and TRBJ2-5; D call uncertain. The CDR3 contains 11 residues. V was shortened by 2 bases and J by 4 bases, with 2 bases between the two germline ends. Germline-derived CDR1 and CDR2 are SGHTA and FQGNSA. The CDR3 DNA is TGTGCCAGCAGCTTATTAGAGACCCAGTACTTC. Its translation is CASSLLETQYF. Looking up the rest from reference TRBV7-2 and TRBJ2-5 gives the full variable domain: GAGVSQSPSNKVTEKGKDVELRCDPISGHTALYWYRQSLGQGLEFLIYFQGNSAPDKSGLPSDRFSAERTGGSVSTLTIQRTQQEDSAVYLCASSLLETQYFGPGTRLLVL.

The gene calls are TRBV2 and TRBJ2-5; 7 nucleotides match TRBD1. Germline CDR1 is SNHLY and CDR2 is FYNNEI. The CDR3 is 14 amino acids. Trimming took 7 bases from V and 0 from J; bases not matched to a gene: 5. The DNA for the CDR3 is TGTGCCAGCACCGAGACAGGGCACCAAGAGACCCAGTACTTC. This encodes CASTETGHQETQYF.

This clone was seen just once. The genes are TRBV4-1 and TRBJ2-7; D not certain. V dropped 0 bases and J dropped 2 bases, with 14 bases sitting between them. In germline, CDR1 is MGHRA, CDR2 YSYEKL. The CDR3 extends over 16 amino acids. The CDR3 spells CASSQDPPQPPYEQYF. The CDR3 DNA reads TGCGCCAGCAGCCAAGATCCACCCCAGCCCCCCTACGAGCAGTACTTC.

This clone appeared a single time. The chain uses TRBV7-9 and TRBJ1-2; no reliable D call. The germline V and J ends were trimmed by 2 bases and 3 bases, with 10 bases remaining between them. Germline CDR1 is SEHNR and CDR2 is FQNEAQ (reference sequence). This CDR3 is built from 14 residues. The chain's CDR3 is CASSLRGVDYGYTF. The CDR3 DNA sequence: TGTGCCAGCAGCTTACGCGGGGTTGACTATGGCTACACCTTC.

The chain combines TRBV6-5 with TRBJ1-4; D call uncertain. Germline V gene sequence: CDR1 MNHEY, CDR2 SVGAGI. Deletions cut 2 bases from V and 4 bases from J, with 5 bases between. The CDR3 contains 13 residues. CDR3 loop: CASSYVVNEKLFF. The CDR3 bases are TGTGCCAGCAGTTACGTCGTTAATGAAAAACTGTTTTTT.

This rearrangement joins TRBV19 to TRBJ1-2; D unresolved. V was trimmed by 6 bases and J by 0 bases, leaving 8 bases between them. This CDR3 spans 13 amino acids. The germline gives CDR1 LNHDA, CDR2 SQIVND (reference sequence). The CDR3 coding sequence is TGTGCCAGTAGGGAGATGGCTAACTATGGCTACACCTTC. Protein: CASREMANYGYTF. The full variable domain, in which reference TRBV19 and TRBJ1-2 provide the parts outside the CDR3, is DGGITQSPKYLFRKEGQNVTLSCEQNLNHDAMYWYRQDPGQGLRLIYYSQIVNDFQKGDIAEGYSVSREKKESFPLTVTSAQKNPTAFYLCASREMANYGYTFGSGTRLTVV.

The rearrangement uses TRBV28 and TRBJ2-7; TRBD2 matches 14 bases. The CDR3 length is 18 residues. Trimming took 2 bases from V and 1 from J; bases not matched to a gene: 7. Germline-derived CDR1 and CDR2 are MDHEN and SYDVKM. In DNA form, the CDR3 reads TGTGCCAGCAGTTTACTAGGGACTAGCGGGAGTGGTTCCTACGAGCAGTACTTC. Amino acids: CASSLLGTSGSGSYEQYF.

With regard to this clone: Its ends do not fully match the called genes, so a read error is possible. The chain recombines TRBV13 with TRBJ1-2; 8 bases align to TRBD1. The CDR3 sequence is 13 residues long. Germline V lookup: CDR1 PRHDT, CDR2 FYEKMQ (reference sequence). CDR3 region: CASSLGVWDRKHF. DNA for the CDR3: TGTGCCAGCAGCTTAGGTGTATGGGACAGGAAACACTTC.